This TCR beta chain was recorded in a study of glioma-infiltrating T cells. Whole-study findings and limits: Above-expected tissue-blood divergence occurred in all gliomas, most in low-grade ones. CDR3 overlap between tissue and blood was very small.

The length of the CDR3 is 13 residues. Trimming pared 3 bases from V and 1 base from J, leaving 6 bases between. Germline V gene sequence: CDR1 KGHSH, CDR2 LQKENI. In this sample, this clonotype turned up many times. No antigen is known for it. Using RNA template, CDR3s of TCR alpha and beta were amplified with iRepertoire arm-PCR. One-step reverse transcription and amplification started from approximately 100-400 ng of tissue mRNA or PBMC total RNA. MiXCR was run by TCRdb on the multiplex PCR reads, yielding one entry per CDR3 protein. There are about 110,000 distinct CDR3 sequences in the sample; 20% to 30% occur only once, and about 30% lies in the top ten.

The rearrangement joins TRBV18 to TRBJ2-5; D perhaps matches TRBD1 (5 bases). Sequences were obtained from glioma tissue, nonneoplastic brain tissue, or PBMCs (not recorded which). The source is a human donor with low-grade glioma or glioblastoma, undergoing nonglioma brain surgery, or in good health (not recorded which). CDR3 protein: CASSPDSQETQYF. The CDR3 nucleotides read TGTGCCAGCTCACCCGACAGCCAAGAGACCCAGTACTTC.